These T cell receptor beta chains were read from a single sample in a study of early stage breast cancer tumors. Sequencing used immunoSEQ multiplex PCR; TCRdb keeps in-frame clones, though not all of them. The table records roughly 57,000 clones, 80% to 95% of them present only once. Material: blood. These receptor sequences come from a person between 65 and 79 years old with breast cancer. CDR3s include the opening cysteine and the closing phenylalanine or tryptophan. The D gene is left open where the match is weak. The size entry is marked missing in some rows and otherwise reads once, few, many or a size class.

D	V	J	size	CDR3	DNA
.	TRBV28	TRBJ2-2	.	CASSVNSGNTGELFF	TGTGCCAGCAGTGTGAATAGCGGGAACACCGGGGAGCTGTTTTTT
TRBD2	TRBV11-2	TRBJ2-5	.	CASSPRTSGGAETQYF	TGTGCCAGCAGCCCCCGGACTAGCGGGGGGGCAGAGACCCAGTACTTC
TRBD2	TRBV11-2	TRBJ2-7	.	CASSLEAGGPYEQYF	TGTGCCAGCAGCTTAGAGGCGGGAGGTCCCTACGAGCAGTACTTC
TRBD1	TRBV11-2	TRBJ1-3	.	CASSPRQGASGNTIYF	TGTGCCAGCAGCCCCAGACAGGGGGCCTCTGGAAACACCATATATTTT
.	TRBV5-4	TRBJ2-2	.	CASSLLVRASAGELFF	TGTGCCAGCAGCTTGCTTGTCAGGGCTAGTGCCGGGGAGCTGTTTTTT
.	TRBV19	TRBJ1-1	.	CASNRGQLNTEAFF	TGTGCCAGTAACCGAGGACAGCTGAACACTGAAGCTTTCTTT
.	TRBV30	TRBJ1-4	once	CAWSFRGTLNEKLFF	TGTGCCTGGTCTTTCCGGGGGACCCTGAATGAAAAACTGTTTTTT
.	TRBV6-5	TRBJ2-7	.	CASSRSGSYEQYF	TGTGCCAGCAGTCGCTCAGGCTCCTACGAGCAGTACTTC
.	TRBV2	TRBJ1-6	.	CASASTPDSPLHF	TGTGCCAGCGCTTCCACACCCGATTCACCCCTCCACTTT
TRBD2	TRBV6-5	TRBJ2-1	.	CASSYWTSGRGNEQFF	TGTGCCAGCAGTTACTGGACTAGCGGGAGAGGGAATGAGCAGTTCTTC
.	TRBV10-3	TRBJ2-7	.	CAITDGGWEQYF	TGTGCCATCACGGACGGAGGGTGGGAGCAGTACTTC
.	TRBV7-2	TRBJ1-1	.	CASSPLGGDTEAFF	TGTGCCAGCAGCCCTCTCGGAGGGGACACTGAAGCTTTCTTT
.	TRBV7-2	TRBJ1-3	.	CASKQRTGSGNTIYF	TGTGCCAGCAAACAAAGGACGGGGTCTGGAAACACCATATATTTT
TRBD1	TRBV11-2	TRBJ2-1	.	CASSPGQGASGEQFF	TGTGCCAGCAGCCCCGGACAGGGGGCTAGCGGTGAGCAGTTCTTC
.	TRBV11-2	TRBJ1-2	.	CASSLGLNYGYTF	TGTGCCAGCAGCCTCGGACTGAACTATGGCTACACCTTC
TRBD1	TRBV4-2	TRBJ1-2	.	CASSLRDSETYGYTF	TGTGCCAGCAGCCTGAGGGACAGCGAAACCTATGGCTACACCTTC
TRBD2	TRBV5-4	TRBJ2-5	.	CASSQPGTKETQYF	TGTGCCAGCAGTCAGCCAGGGACTAAAGAGACCCAGTACTTC
.	TRBV19	TRBJ1-2	.	CASSPLDSYGYTF	TGTGCCAGTAGTCCGTTAGACAGCTATGGCTACACCTTC
.	TRBV18	TRBJ2-3	.	CASSPGGSTDTQYF	TGTGCCAGCTCACCAGGGGGCAGCACAGATACGCAGTATTTT
.	TRBV5-1	TRBJ1-2	.	CASSFDSPGVGYTF	TGCGCCAGCAGTTTCGACAGTCCGGGGGTCGGCTACACCTTC